This T cell receptor (beta chain) comes out of a study of cytomegalovirus exposure and HLA in healthy donors (dated by TCRdb to about 2017). Notes on the research overall: An earlier analysis of 587 of the donors reported approximately 260 Gb of sequence data and 117 million unique TCR beta sequences obtained from approximately 180 million T cells. An early release that covered fewer than 750 HLA-typed donors contained around 300 gigabases of sequencing data and 85 million to 100 million unique TCR sequences. The genetic ancestry cluster associated with self-reported Caucasian donors included around four fifths of the 350 to 500 genotyped donors. The study aimed to test whether cataloging public T cell receptors could reveal signatures of past pathogen exposure. The study used immunosequencing to profile the T cell repertoires of hundreds of subjects and linked those repertoires to cytomegalovirus serostatus. A separate validation cohort of some 130 different subjects was used in addition to the approximately 610-subject first cohort. The study combined high-throughput TCR immunosequencing, statistical association of individual TCRs with disease status, and machine learning to predict cytomegalovirus infection status. To study patterns of TCR occurrence, a later analysis re-analyzed previously published TCR beta repertoires from 550 to 800 donors and added high-resolution HLA genotyping. Rather than using new phenotypic data, the later analysis identified candidate immune exposures from TCR beta sequences and from how often those sequences occurred across donors. To decide whether each TCR beta V gene segment behaved as functional or pseudogenic, an earlier analysis of fewer than 750 of the donors relied on high-throughput TCR beta sequencing. Donor age, sex, ethnicity and CMV serostatus were collected together with the repertoire data. In a later genetic analysis, genome-wide SNP genotypes for about 65% of the roughly 670 donors were used, and that subset was treated as a discovery cohort. Every repertoire in the discovery cohort had been generated on one and the same sequencing platform. HLA typing included class I and class II loci at four-digit resolution. Typing coverage differed by locus: A, B, C, DRB1 and DQB1 were typed in roughly 620-630 donors, DQA1 in 522, DPA1 in 600 to 610, and DPB1 in 400 to 490. Several DR-DQ haplotypes were treated as single units for association and clustering because of strong linkage in the cohort. Across 300 to 400 genotyped donors of the cohort, an average of approximately 240,000 unique TCR beta nucleotide sequences per donor were sequenced, and roughly 18% of those sequences were non-productive. Overall results and qualifications from the work: Specific HLA alleles were associated with 15,000 to 20,000 TCR beta sequences at a false discovery rate of 0.05 in a later analysis. In a later analysis, the rate of TCR association differed among HLA loci, with DRB1 alleles having the most associated TCRs and HLA-C alleles having the fewest. While some public TCRs were present in many individuals, most TCR sequences turned up only very rarely across donors. In an earlier analysis of about 540 of the donors, most TCR beta V segments were observed in productive rearrangements about 90% or about 30% of the time, broadly matching IMGT annotations. The presence/absence analyses assumed that sequencing depth was roughly uniform across donors, and that assumption may not be true. A later analysis found that HLA-associated TCR beta chains were more clonally expanded and had lower generation probabilities than equally common non-associated chains. A few of the identified cytomegalovirus-associated TCR beta chains were confirmed in vitro to be specific for cytomegalovirus antigens. For the cohort, immune exposure information was limited to CMV serostatus. Some IMGT-functional V segments, including TRBV6-2 and TRBV6-3, could not be told apart with the 87-base-pair reads, so those segments were excluded. Only TCR beta chains were sequenced in this cohort, and the absence of alpha or paired-chain data limited detectable features. In the study, 150 to 200 TCR beta chains were listed as associated with cytomegalovirus. In a later genetic analysis, fewer N-insertions in productive TCRs were reported among donors in an Asian-associated ancestry cluster than the roughly 700-donor mean. In a later genetic analysis, a missense DCLRE1C variant was associated with V-gene and J-gene trimming of TCR beta chains, and the association was replicated in an independent cohort. Linkage disequilibrium might explain the correlated functional status among segregating V segments, but an unknown experimental factor could not be ruled out. A further reported finding was that TCR beta sequences accurately predicted the HLA-A and HLA-B alleles for most subjects in the first cohort. Because counts were too low, around 18 rarely observed V segments, including chromosome 9 orphons, were left out of the earlier analysis of 500 to 750 of the donors. The authors suggested that the approach could potentially be extended to other disease states and immunological phenotypes. Several of the top co-occurrence clusters appeared to be linked to parvovirus B19, influenza, CMV and Epstein-Barr virus, according to a later analysis. The classifier was reported to diagnose cytomegalovirus status with high specificity and sensitivity in both the original cohort and the validation cohort. HLA typing was unavailable for some donors at each locus, so association tests used only the typed subset. Assigning TCR associations to individual alleles was difficult when HLA alleles, especially DR and DQ, strongly co-occurred. A cluster of highly shared sequence variants was judged likely to be a technical artifact of the sequencing pipeline. In a later analysis, most CMV-associated TCR beta chains were found to appear HLA-restricted, with HLA associations seemingly driven largely by CMV exposure.

Relative to germline, V is 2 bases shorter and J is 1 base shorter, with 8 bases between their ends. From the germline V gene, CDR1 is MNHNS and CDR2 is SASEGT. Including cysteine and phenylalanine, the CDR3 has 14 amino acids. Only CDR3 DNA remains: 42 bases, in frame from the first base. In total, 666 healthy bone marrow donors made up the cohort. All cohort members were sampled while nominally healthy, although unrecorded immune exposures were likely present. The donor was CMV seronegative and was included in the group of a few hundred seronegative cohort members. Each donor provided a peripheral blood sample, and peripheral blood mononuclear cells were used for TCR beta sequencing. The Qiagen DNeasy Blood Extraction Kit was used to extract genomic DNA from the blood cell samples. As for this clone: Its antigen has not been determined. Base qualities are not provided; no much larger clone lies one nucleotide away.

Library method: the immunoSEQ multiplex PCR assay. For the multiplex PCR, a mixture combining 60 forward primers for TCR Vbeta segments and 13 reverse primers for TCR Jbeta segments was used. The CDR3 region of rearranged TCR beta genes was amplified from genomic DNA with a multiplex PCR assay. On the Illumina HiSeq System, the amplified TCR beta libraries were sequenced as 87-base-pair reads. The published analysis was carried out like this. Across the 670 or so repertoires, a later analysis counted some 80 million unique TCR beta chains, about 10 million of which were shared by at least two donors. Raw reads were error-corrected and collapsed into unique sequences by a nearest-neighbor algorithm in which closely related sequences were merged to remove PCR and sequencing errors. To assign V, D and J gene segments, CDR3 sequences were aligned to IMGT reference sequences. Each retained sequence needed at least a six-nucleotide match to both a V gene segment and a J gene segment. A rearrangement was called productive if the CDR3 had no stop codons and remained in frame with V and J, and every other rearrangement was called non-productive. CDR3 was defined by IMGT convention, running from the second conserved V-encoded cysteine to the conserved J-encoded phenylalanine. In an earlier analysis of more than 550 of the donors, sequences lacking an unambiguous match to a single V gene segment were excluded. In an earlier analysis of approximately 550 of the donors, V segments were called functional above 56.7% productive rearrangements and were called segregating when the between-donor standard deviation exceeded 5%. A statistical classification framework was built for diagnosing cytomegalovirus status from the catalog of TCR beta chain sequences. In a later analysis, TCR nucleotide sequences were compared against IMGT/GENE-DB human TR gene sequences so that V and J genes could be assigned. In a later analysis, CDR3 sequences and most-parsimonious VDJ recombination scenarios were assigned using the TCRdist pipeline. In a later analysis, every TCR beta chain was defined by the combination of its CDR3 amino acid sequence and its V-gene family, and reads without a unique V-gene family were dropped. In a later analysis, 550 to 650 highly shared, low-generation-probability nucleotide sequences were removed to address suspected cross-contamination and a sequencing artifact. A later analysis calculated a clonal expansion index for each public chain from normalized within-repertoire ranks of inferred template counts. In a later analysis, generation probabilities were computed with a VDJ recombination model fitted to out-of-frame rearrangements, and the resulting probabilities were checked against IGoR. In a later analysis, hypergeometric tests were used to score TCR-TCR, TCR-HLA and TCR-CMV co-occurrence, with a repertoire-size bias correction applied to TCR pairs. To estimate false discovery rates, a later analysis permuted the HLA or CMV assignments 20 times. A later analysis grouped co-occurring TCRs with DBSCAN, adding TCRdist sequence similarity when clustering within HLA-allele-positive subsets. Co-occurrence clustering excluded repertoires with fewer than 30,000 or more than 120,000 public chains, plus five with anomalous nucleotide sharing. In its TCRdb copy, this immuneACCESS table keeps in-frame sequences only and misses some clones. Where compared with another copy, unresolved V genes explain less than half of these, and the others have no known cause. V, J and clone size are taken as reported in that table, and D and trimming were inferred from the DNA itself. This sample comprises a few hundred thousand clones, over 65% of them detected only once. Of the sample, around 16% falls within the top ten clones.

This receptor was taken from a man in his forties in good health and CMV-seronegative. Sequencing input: PBMCs. The chain is made from TRBV6-1 and TRBJ1-2; no D gene can be assigned with confidence. The CDR3 protein: CASSELQINYGYTF. The nucleotides read TGTGCCAGCAGTGAATTACAGATTAACTATGGCTACACCTTC.